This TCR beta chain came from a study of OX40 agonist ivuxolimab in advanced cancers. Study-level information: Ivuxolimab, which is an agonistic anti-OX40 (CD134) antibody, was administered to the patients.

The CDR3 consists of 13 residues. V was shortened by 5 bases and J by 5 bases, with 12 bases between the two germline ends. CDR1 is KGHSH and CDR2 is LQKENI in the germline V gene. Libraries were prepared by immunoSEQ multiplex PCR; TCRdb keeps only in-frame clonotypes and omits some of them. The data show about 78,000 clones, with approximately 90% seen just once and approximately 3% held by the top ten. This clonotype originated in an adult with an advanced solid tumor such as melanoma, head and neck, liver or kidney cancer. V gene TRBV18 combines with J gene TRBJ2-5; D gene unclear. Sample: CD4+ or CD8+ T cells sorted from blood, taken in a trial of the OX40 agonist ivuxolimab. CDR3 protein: CASSSDVGETQYF. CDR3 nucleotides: TGTGCCAGCTCATCGGACGTGGGGGAGACCCAGTACTTC. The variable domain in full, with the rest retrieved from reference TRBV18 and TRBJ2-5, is NAGVMQNPRHLVRRRGQEARLRCSPMKGHSHVYWYRQLPEEGLKFMVYLQKENIIDESGMPKERFSAEFPKEGPSILRIQQVVRGDSAAYFCASSSDVGETQYFGPGTRLLVL.